This is a list of T cell receptor beta chains from one sample in a study of cytomegalovirus exposure and HLA in healthy donors. Clones were read by immunoSEQ multiplex PCR, and TCRdb kept only the in-frame ones, dropping some. The sample consists of about 43,000 clones, over 55% of them appearing once. The sequenced material came from PBMCs. These receptors came from a man aged 60 to 69 in good health and CMV-seropositive. Both conserved end residues are trimmed from each CDR3. D genes are given only for firm matches.

TRBV7-9 | - | ASSPPVQRIEAF
TRBV19 | - | ASSMERTGELF
TRBV10-1 | - | ASSDSPTGTEAF
TRBV27 | TRBD1 | ASSQTGAGELF
TRBV28 | - | ASSFRGEQY
TRBV2 | TRBD1 | ASSEKDRGRGGYT
TRBV7-9 | - | ASSHPLSGNGGYT
TRBV29-1 | TRBD2 | SLVGGNNVQY
TRBV10-1 | - | ASGPGGRRGNNEQF
TRBV7-9 | - | ASSQELGHEQF
TRBV28 | - | ASSPRDWSKQF
TRBV6-1 | TRBD1 | ASRGQVNQPQH
TRBV5-4 | TRBD2 | ASSQAGTTPRDEQF
TRBV28 | TRBD1 | ASRTQYRGLMNTEAF
TRBV4-3 | - | ASSPQTGTGELF
TRBV7-2 | - | ASSFQVTNEQF
TRBV2 | - | ASFIGGTLRGEQY
TRBV9 | - | ASSVGDLGGGGTEAF